These 30 T cell receptor beta chains were sequenced from one sample in a study of shared T cell receptors in the human thymus. The protocol was immunoSEQ multiplex PCR, while the TCRdb copy is restricted to in-frame clones and leaves out a portion. The sample comprises about 500,000 clones, approximately 78% of which are singletons, and about 0.013% rests with the top ten. These sequences were also reported in another study, on human thymus T cells.

Material for sequencing was thymocytes. The source is a boy under two years old with a congenital heart defect.

The chain links TRBV6-6 to TRBJ2-5; 7 bases are shared with TRBD2. Losses at the gene ends were 0 bases for V and 7 bases for J; bases not matched to a gene: 2. Germline lookup yields CDR1 MNHNY and CDR2 SVGAGI (reference sequence). The CDR3 totals 13 residues. CDR3 in DNA: TGTGCCAGCAGTTACTCGTGGGGGGGGACCCAGTACTTC. Translating it yields CASSYSWGGTQYF.

This clone was seen a single time. The chain recombines TRBV19 with TRBJ2-1; 13 bases map to TRBD2. The V gene end was trimmed by 4 bases and the J gene end by 2 bases; junction bases not matched to a gene: 8. CDR1 is LNHDA, CDR2 SQIVND, per germline (reference sequence). This CDR3 comprises 18 residues. The CDR3 sequence: CASSNSGTSGTTYNEQFF. The CDR3 DNA reads TGTGCCAGTAGTAACTCCGGGACTAGCGGGACTACCTACAATGAGCAGTTCTTC.

The rearrangement uses TRBV5-4 and TRBJ2-1, with D perhaps TRBD2 (6 bases). V lost 9 bases and J 2 bases, leaving 12 bases between the germline ends. The CDR3 consists of 13 residues. Germline V gives CDR1 SGHNT, CDR2 YYREEE (reference sequence). In DNA, the CDR3 is TGTGCCAAAGGGACTTTCCCCTACAATGAGCAGTTCTTC. It yields the protein CAKGTFPYNEQFF. Combining the CDR3 with reference TRBV5-4 and TRBJ2-1 gives the whole variable domain ETGVTQSPTHLIKTRGQQVTLRCSSQSGHNTVSWYQQALGQGPQFIFQYYREEENGRGNFPPRFSGLQFPNYSSELNVNALELDDSALYLCAKGTFPYNEQFFGPGTRLTVL.

The V and J genes are TRBV27 and TRBJ2-5, with 9 bases fitting TRBD1. Germline V gene sequence: CDR1 MNHEY, CDR2 SMNVEV (reference sequence). The CDR3 contains 14 residues. V lost 5 bases and J lost 5; bases outside the gene matches: 6. CDR3 nucleotide sequence: TGTGCCAGCAGTGCATACAGGGGGCTCGAGACCCAGTACTTC. This gives the protein CASSAYRGLETQYF.

The chain's CDR3 is CASSFGAGTGGGYTF. For the CDR3, the DNA is TGTGCCAGCAGCTTTGGGGCCGGGACAGGGGGAGGCTACACCTTC. The chain recombines TRBV7-9 with TRBJ1-2; 11 bases are shared with TRBD1. Unmatched junction bases numbered 8, after V lost 3 bases and J lost 8 bases. CDR3 length equals 15 residues. Germline CDR1 reads SEHNR; CDR2 reads FQNEAQ (reference sequence).

This chain uses TRBV11-2 with TRBJ2-3; 10 bases are shared with TRBD2. Trimming cost V 5 bases and J 4 bases; bases outside gene matches: 9. Germline CDR1 reads SGHAT; CDR2 reads FQNNGV. The CDR3 is 16 amino acids. The CDR3 nucleotides read TGTGCCAGCAGCCCAAACGGGACTAGCGCTCCAGATACGCAGTATTTT. This translates into CASSPNGTSAPDTQYF.

The chain joins TRBV6-5 to TRBJ2-1, with 9 bases lining up with TRBD2. The J segment lost 6 bases and the V segment lost 6 bases, leaving 9 bases of the junction unmatched. The CDR3 is 15 residues long. Germline V lookup: CDR1 MNHEY, CDR2 SVGAGI. CDR3 sequence reads: CASRADAGGLNEQFF. The CDR3 coding sequence is TGTGCCAGCAGGGCCGACGCGGGAGGGCTCAATGAGCAGTTCTTC.

This chain connects TRBV7-2 to TRBJ2-7, with TRBD2 matching over 9 bases. The J segment lost 2 bases and the V segment lost 1 base, leaving 12 bases of the junction unmatched. CDR1 and CDR2 from the germline V gene are SGHTA and FQGNSA. The CDR3 runs 18 residues. CDR3 bases: TGTGCCAGCAGCTTAGTAGGGGCGGGAGGGCCTGTGGCCTACGAGCAGTACTTC. Amino acid sequence: CASSLVGAGGPVAYEQYF.

V is TRBV7-9 and J is TRBJ2-7; 8 bases are shared with TRBD2. Trimming removed 5 bases from V and 7 bases from J; junction bases left unmatched: 13. The CDR3 is made up of 15 amino acids. Germline CDR1 SEHNR, CDR2 FQNEAQ (reference sequence). In nucleotides, the CDR3 is TGTGCCAGCAGCCACCCTCGGAGCGGGAGTCGAGAGCAGTACTTC. This sequence encodes CASSHPRSGSREQYF.

The V call is TRBV5-1, the J call TRBJ2-3; TRBD2 matches at 10 bases. The V and J ends lost 3 bases and 5 bases, in that order; junction bases with no gene match: 21. Germline CDR1 is SGHRS and CDR2 is YFSETQ. The CDR3 is made up of 20 amino acids. This CDR3 is CASSSFRRLGASGRIDTQYF. CDR3 DNA: TGCGCCAGCAGCTCGTTTCGAAGGCTGGGGGCTAGCGGGAGAATAGATACGCAGTATTTT.

The chain combines TRBV19 with TRBJ2-7; TRBD1 agrees at 9 bases. The CDR3 sequence is 15 residues long. Germline values: CDR1 LNHDA, CDR2 SQIVND (reference sequence). V was clipped by 4 bases and J by 5 bases; unmatched bases: 9. For the CDR3, the DNA is TGTGCCAGTAGTAAGGAGGGACAGGGAGGGCACGAGCAGTACTTC. Translation gives CASSKEGQGGHEQYF.

The chain joins TRBV10-3 to TRBJ2-7; 13 bases map to TRBD2. Per germline, CDR1 ENHRY and CDR2 SYGVKD. Trimming removed 6 bases from V and 3 bases from J; junction bases left unmatched: 8. The length of the CDR3 is 16 residues. The CDR3 is CAIRGVGLAGVYEQYF. The CDR3 DNA follows: TGTGCCATCAGGGGGGTCGGACTAGCGGGAGTCTACGAGCAGTACTTC.

The chain's CDR3 is CASSLGNRPPRLAKNIQYF. The CDR3 nucleotides read TGTGCCAGCAGCTTGGGAAACCGGCCGCCGCGACTAGCCAAAAACATTCAGTACTTC. The rearrangement uses TRBV5-6 and TRBJ2-4, with D unclear. Germline V lookup: CDR1 SGHDT, CDR2 YYEEEE. Trimming took 0 bases from V and 0 from J, leaving 19 bases between them. The CDR3 is made up of 19 amino acids.

The J gene is TRBJ2-1, the V gene TRBV15; TRBD2 matches at 7 bases. This CDR3 has 18 amino acids. The germline V gene encodes CDR1 LNHNV and CDR2 YYDKDF (reference sequence). V trimming: 0 bases; J trimming: 7 bases; junction bases outside the gene matches: 15. The CDR3 region has the DNA TGTGCCACCAGCAGAGATCTTCCTCGATGGGGAGGGCCGAATGAGCAGTTCTTC. Translation: CATSRDLPRWGGPNEQFF.

The chain has TRBV6-4 and TRBJ1-1; a weak D match, TRBD1 (5 bases). This CDR3 contains 15 residues. Germline V lookup: CDR1 MRHNA, CDR2 SNTAGT. The germline V and J ends were trimmed by 0 bases and 4 bases, with 12 bases remaining between them. CDR3 nucleotide sequence: TGTGCCAGCAGTGACTCCCCAGGGAAGGTCACTGAAGCTTTCTTT. Translating gives CASSDSPGKVTEAFF.

This chain joins TRBV4-3 and TRBJ2-4; D remains ambiguous. The CDR3 is 16 amino acids. Per germline, CDR1 LGHNA and CDR2 YSLEER. Between the trimmed V and J ends, which lost 0 bases and 3 bases, there was a span of 12 bases. For the CDR3, the DNA is TGCGCCAGCAGCCAAGATTTAGCACTCGGCAAAAACATTCAGTACTTC. Protein sequence: CASSQDLALGKNIQYF.

The rearrangement uses TRBV10-3 and TRBJ2-7, with TRBD2 identical over 7 bases. Germline V gives CDR1 ENHRY, CDR2 SYGVKD. V was clipped by 1 base and J by 2 bases; unmatched bases: 14. This CDR3 region has 18 residues. CDR3 amino acids: CAISECGAGEDPAYEQYF. The CDR3 bases are TGTGCCATCAGTGAGTGCGGGGCGGGAGAAGACCCCGCCTACGAGCAGTACTTC.

This chain connects TRBV4-3 to TRBJ2-2, with 8 nucleotides matching TRBD1. Germline values: CDR1 LGHNA, CDR2 YSLEER. Unmatched junction bases numbered 6, after V lost 0 bases and J lost 6 bases. This CDR3 spans 16 amino acids. The CDR3 sequence is CASSQEVRGLAGELFF. The CDR3, as DNA: TGCGCCAGCAGCCAAGAGGTCAGGGGGCTGGCCGGGGAGCTGTTTTTT.

The sample holds one count of this clone. This sequence joins TRBV28 and TRBJ1-5; D gene ambiguous. CDR1 is MDHEN, CDR2 SYDVKM, per germline. The CDR3 is 13 amino acids. DNA of the CDR3: TGTGTTTCGGCCCCACAGATAAATCAGCCCCAGCATTTT. Translation: CVSAPQINQPQHF.

The chain uses TRBV7-3 and TRBJ2-3; TRBD2 aligns across 7 bases. Trimming took 1 base from V and 2 from J; bases not matched to a gene: 18. This CDR3 is 20 amino acids long. Germline V gene lookup returns CDR1 SGHTA and CDR2 FQGTGA. The CDR3 loop reads CASSLIQLHTRLADTDTQYF. CDR3 sequence (DNA): TGTGCCAGCAGCTTAATACAGCTCCACACCCGTCTAGCGGACACAGATACGCAGTATTTT.

The V gene is TRBV28, the J gene TRBJ2-7; D perhaps matches TRBD2 (6 bases). The CDR3 length is 15 residues. Deletions cut 5 bases from V and 0 bases from J, with 14 bases between. Germline values: CDR1 MDHEN, CDR2 SYDVKM. The CDR3, as DNA: TGTGCCAGCAGTCCCTCCGGGAGAACCTCCTACGAGCAGTACTTC. It encodes CASSPSGRTSYEQYF.

The rearrangement uses TRBV12-5 and TRBJ1-5; 7 nucleotides agree with TRBD1. The CDR3 is made up of 17 amino acids. The J segment lost 0 bases and the V segment lost 1 base, leaving 6 bases of the junction unmatched. Per the germline V gene, CDR1 is LGHNT and CDR2 is FRNRAP. The CDR3 DNA follows: TGTGCTAGTGGTTTGGACTTAGAGGGGGCTAGCAATCAGCCCCAGCATTTT. Protein product: CASGLDLEGASNQPQHF.

The rearrangement joins TRBV28 to TRBJ2-7, with 8 bases identical to TRBD2. Trimming removed 6 bases from V and 1 base from J; junction bases left unmatched: 11. The CDR3 is 16 amino acids. Germline CDR1 MDHEN, CDR2 SYDVKM. CDR3 sequence: CASSSGLASWSYEQYF. For the CDR3, the DNA is TGTGCCAGCAGCTCAGGACTAGCATCGTGGTCCTACGAGCAGTACTTC.

The CDR3: CASSSKGAGVADTQYF. Written as DNA, the CDR3 is TGTGCCAGCAGCTCCAAAGGGGCGGGAGTTGCAGATACGCAGTATTTT. The gene calls are TRBV5-4 and TRBJ2-3, with TRBD2 identical over 7 bases. Trimming cost V 3 bases and J 4 bases; bases outside gene matches: 11. There are 16 residues in the CDR3. CDR1 is SGHNT, CDR2 YYREEE, per germline (reference sequence).

This clone was seen only a few times. The chain is built from TRBV6-1 and TRBJ2-7; the match to TRBD2 covers 10 bases. The CDR3 runs 13 residues. Trimming cost V 7 bases and J 6 bases; bases outside gene matches: 6. CDR1 and CDR2 (germline): MNHNS, SASEGT. The CDR3 region is CASTEAGGFEQYF. For the CDR3, the DNA is TGTGCCAGCACCGAAGCGGGAGGGTTCGAGCAGTACTTC.

The chain joins TRBV6-5 to TRBJ2-7; D may be TRBD2 (6 bases). V lost 6 bases, J lost 3 bases, and 15 bases lay in between. The length of the CDR3 is 14 residues. Per the germline V gene, CDR1 is MNHEY and CDR2 is SVGAGI. The CDR3 region is CASSLTREDYEQYF. For the CDR3, the DNA is TGTGCCAGCAGCCTGACTAGGGAAGACTACGAGCAGTACTTC.

In DNA, the CDR3 is TGTGCCAGTAGTACCCGGGACAGGGGGCGTAGCAATCAGCCCCAGCATTTT. It translates to CASSTRDRGRSNQPQHF. The V gene is TRBV19, the J gene TRBJ1-5, with TRBD1 identical over 12 bases. Trimming removed 4 bases from V and 0 bases from J; junction bases left unmatched: 4. Germline-derived CDR1 and CDR2 are LNHDA and SQIVND (reference sequence). CDR3 length: 17 residues.

The chain couples TRBV7-9 to TRBJ1-2; the D gene is possibly TRBD1 (5 bases). V lost 4 bases to trimming and J lost 5 bases, with 11 bases between them. The germline CDR1 and CDR2 sequences are SEHNR and FQNEAQ (reference sequence). This CDR3 has 13 residues. CDR3 nucleotide sequence: TGTGCCAGCAGCTCCGGGGGAGAATATGGCTACACCTTC. It codes for CASSSGGEYGYTF.

This sequence joins TRBV19 and TRBJ2-1; D gene ambiguous. V was shortened by 5 bases and J by 5 bases, with 10 bases between the two germline ends. CDR3 length equals 13 residues. The germline V gene encodes CDR1 LNHDA and CDR2 SQIVND (reference sequence). CDR3 sequence: CASSPSLHNEQFF. The CDR3 region has the DNA TGTGCCAGTAGTCCCTCTCTCCACAATGAGCAGTTCTTC.

This chain connects TRBV6-5 to TRBJ1-2, with TRBD1 matching 7 bases. With 6 bases clipped from V and 4 bases from J, the junction kept 2 bases outside the gene matches. The CDR3 sequence is 12 residues long. CDR1 and CDR2 from the germline V gene are MNHEY and SVGAGI. The CDR3 spells CASSRDSYGYTF. The CDR3 DNA follows: TGTGCCAGCAGCCGGGACAGCTATGGCTACACCTTC.